This TCR beta chain appears in the sequencing data of a study of T cell responses to AZD1222 COVID-19 vaccine. Only in-frame clones appear in the TCRdb table, and some are missing; sequencing was by immunoSEQ multiplex PCR. The repertoire holds 210,000 or so clones, with under 95% as singletons. Worth noting for this clone: Its specificity is not known.

Overall study findings and caveats: Baseline serostatus was positive in only six AZD1222 recipients. Unmutated variant regions reportedly attract nearly half of all spike-specific TCRs. Spike-specific TCR breadth and depth were elevated following two AZD1222 doses. Most donors were white British and more were female, and clonal diversity was possibly underestimated.

The material was peripheral blood, obtained on day 0 of MenACWY control vaccination. This TCR was sampled from an adult in good health.

CDR3 in DNA: TGCAGCGTTGAGCGGGGGGGGAACAATGAGCAGTTCTTC. The encoded protein is CSVERGGNNEQFF. The chain couples TRBV29-1 to TRBJ2-1; 9 bases match TRBD2. Losses at the gene ends were 3 bases for V and 5 bases for J; bases not matched to a gene: 2. The germline CDR1 and CDR2 sequences are SQVTM and ANQGSEA. The CDR3 contains 13 residues.